This record concerns one TCR beta chain sequence. Its antigen is not known. The CDR3 spans 17 residues. Using immunoSEQ multiplex PCR, the repertoire was profiled, and TCRdb retains in-frame clones only, with some absent. The sample lists tens of thousands of clones, more than 90% seen once, with more than 7.5% in the top ten. Every patient had relapsed following autologous stem cell transplantation, and cohorts differed in brentuximab vedotin exposure. The source of the sample is a study of PD-1 blockade in classical Hodgkin lymphoma. General observations from the study: CD8+ TCR diversity did not rise significantly by C4D1, unlike CD4+. Individuals initiating nivolumab under 1 year after ASCT were excluded. Repertoires differed for reasons still undefined, possibly disease activity or prior therapy.

This chain joins TRBV21-1 and TRBJ2-3; TRBD2 is the table's D call, not checked against the DNA. TRBV21-1 is described as a pseudogene. This clonotype was sampled from a human donor with classical Hodgkin lymphoma. The sample was peripheral blood mononuclear cells (PBMCs), taken at baseline. Written as DNA, the CDR3 is TGTGCCAGCAACCTCAACCCCACCGCGACTAGCGCAGATACGCAGTATTTT. Encoded protein: CASNLNPTATSADTQYF.